This TCR beta chain comes out of a study of breast tumors, draining lymph nodes, adjacent tissues. General study results and limits: Most tumor T cells seemingly derive from lymph node, then expand in tumor. Tumor TCR diversity was below lymph nodes but above nontumor tissue. Data only fit, rather than demonstrated, lymph node origin of most tumor T cells. Luminal-like breast cancer showed significantly greater tumor-nontumor repertoire similarity than basal-like breast cancer did.

This clonotype has more than one count but fewer than ten. Antigen specificity is unknown. Relative to the germline gene, one junction end is altered; a read error may explain this. Each CDR3 protein gets one entry after TCRdb re-called the multiplex PCR reads with MiXCR. The sample has about 17,000 distinct CDR3 sequences; about 64% are singletons. The CDR3 has 16 amino acids. The germline gives CDR1 MNHEY, CDR2 SVGEGT. This receptor was obtained from a female donor with breast cancer. Some clones in this sample may be carry-over from other donors' samples. The rearrangement uses TRBV6-2 or TRBV6-3 and TRBJ2-7; either TRBD1 or TRBD2 may supply D (5 bases each). Sequenced sample: tumor-adjacent breast tissue. CDR3 in amino acids: CASSYELGRAGYEQNF. CDR3 in DNA: TGTGCCAGCAGTTACGAGTTGGGACGGGCCGGTTACGAGCAGAACTTC.